The TCR beta chain under discussion was sequenced for a study of identifying expanded T cells in peripheral blood. No infections or other immune events were documented during collection. Study-wide findings and caveats: Over around two and four weeks, about 15 and 19 clones changed, versus approximately 1.1 between replicates. Variance in clone template counts between roughly two-week samples significantly increased with total template count across all healthy donors.

Sequencing was performed with immunoSEQ multiplex PCR; in TCRdb, only in-frame clones are kept and a portion is missing. The sample has about 86,000 clones, roughly 85% seen once; the top ten hold 4% to 5.5%. The V end was cut by 0 bases, the J end by 1 base, with 10 bases between. Germline CDR1 MNHEY, CDR2 SVGAGI. The CDR3 sequence is 16 residues long. This clone has more than one count but fewer than ten. Its specificity is unknown. The sequencing input was blood. The chain recombines TRBV6-5 with TRBJ1-3; D unclear. The TCR originated in a person aged 18 to 70 in good health. DNA for the CDR3: TGTGCCAGCAGTTACTCGTCAGGCAGGTCTGGAAACACCATATATTTT. Its protein is CASSYSSGRSGNTIYF.